This TCR beta chain was recovered during a study of CD8 T cells in ankylosing spondylitis. Construction of TCR beta libraries was performed using quantitative 5'-RACE with molecular barcodes. TCRdb re-called the 5' RACE reads through MiXCR, storing one row per CDR3 protein. The sample contains under 950,000 distinct CDR3 sequences, roughly 19% of which appear only once. This clonotype came up a few times. The target antigen is unknown. Study outcomes and limitations: It appeared that ankylosing spondylitis blood was characterized by a TCR beta motif of several highly homologous variants.

With 6 bases removed from V and 0 bases from J, the gap between germline ends came to 12 bases. The CDR3 runs to 14 residues. The chain carries TRBV12-3 or TRBV12-4 and TRBJ2-7; possible D gene TRBD1, 6 bases. The specimen was blood, either unsorted or a sorted T cell fraction (not recorded which). The TCR originated in a male donor with ankylosing spondylitis. The CDR3 loop is CASRRDTYSYEQYF. CDR3 sequence (DNA): TGTGCCAGCAGGAGGGACACCTACTCCTACGAGCAGTACTTC.